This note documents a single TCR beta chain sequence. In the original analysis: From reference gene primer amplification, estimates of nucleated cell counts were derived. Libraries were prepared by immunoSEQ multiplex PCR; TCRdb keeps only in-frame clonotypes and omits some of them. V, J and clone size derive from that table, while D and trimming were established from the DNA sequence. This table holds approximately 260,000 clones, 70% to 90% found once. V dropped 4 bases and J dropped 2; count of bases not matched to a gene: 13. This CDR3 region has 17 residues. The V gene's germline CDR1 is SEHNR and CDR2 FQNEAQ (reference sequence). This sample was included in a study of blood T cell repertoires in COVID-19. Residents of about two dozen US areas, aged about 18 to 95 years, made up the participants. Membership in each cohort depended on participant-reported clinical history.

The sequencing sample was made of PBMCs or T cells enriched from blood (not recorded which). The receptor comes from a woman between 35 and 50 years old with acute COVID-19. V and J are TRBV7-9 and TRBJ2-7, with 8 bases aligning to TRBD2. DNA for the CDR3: TGTGCCAGCAGCTCCACCGGGGGGGTAGCGGGAACCTACGAGCAGTACTTC. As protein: CASSSTGGVAGTYEQYF.